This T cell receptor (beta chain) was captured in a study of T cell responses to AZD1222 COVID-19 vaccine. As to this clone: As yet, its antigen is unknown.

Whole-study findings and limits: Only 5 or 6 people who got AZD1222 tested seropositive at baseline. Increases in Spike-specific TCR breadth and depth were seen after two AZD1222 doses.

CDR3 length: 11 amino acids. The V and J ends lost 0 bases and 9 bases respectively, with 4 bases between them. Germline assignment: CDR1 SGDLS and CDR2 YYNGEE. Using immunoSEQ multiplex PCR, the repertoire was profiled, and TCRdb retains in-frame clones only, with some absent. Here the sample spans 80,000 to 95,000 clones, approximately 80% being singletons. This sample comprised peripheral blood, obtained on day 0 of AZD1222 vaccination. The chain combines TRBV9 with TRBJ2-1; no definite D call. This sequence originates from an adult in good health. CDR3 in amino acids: CASSVGGEQFF. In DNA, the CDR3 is TGTGCCAGCAGCGTAGGGGGTGAGCAGTTCTTC.